This TCR beta chain was found in a study of blood T cell dynamics during melanoma immunotherapy. On the study more broadly: First-line therapy was either pembrolizumab or nivolumab with ipilimumab for metastatic melanoma.

The method was immunoSEQ multiplex PCR; TCRdb's version includes in-frame clones alone and lacks a portion of them. The sample includes about 14,000 clones, 75% to 90% of them seen just once. This sample's time point: week 3, after first cycle of checkpoint inhibitor. Response was assessed by RECIST 1.1 at 12 weeks, except a couple of rapid progressors. Sequencing was performed on blood, taken from a patient treated with checkpoint blockade. The receptor comes from a human donor with melanoma.

CDR3 coding DNA: TGTGCCAGTAGTATAAGGGGCAGGGCCAATCAGCCCCAGCATTTT. This encodes CASSIRGRANQPQHF. The V gene is TRBV19, the J gene TRBJ1-5; TRBD1 is a possible D gene (5 bases). The germline V and J ends were trimmed by 2 bases and 3 bases, with 11 bases remaining between them. The CDR3 spans 15 residues. Germline CDR1 is LNHDA and CDR2 is SQIVND (reference sequence).